Following are 18 T cell receptor beta chains from one sample sequenced in a study of blood T cell repertoires in COVID-19. Assay used: immunoSEQ multiplex PCR; TCRdb lists only in-frame clones, some missing. Here the sample spans 220,000 or so clones, 80% to 90% being singletons. The sample consisted of peripheral blood. These receptor sequences come from a man aged 50 to 60 who had recovered from COVID-19.

The chain uses TRBV7-9 and TRBJ2-3, with 9 bases fitting TRBD2. The CDR3 contains 17 residues. J was trimmed by 0 bases and V by 5 bases; bases with no gene match: 9. Germline lookup yields CDR1 SEHNR and CDR2 FQNEAQ (reference sequence). The CDR3 spells CASSGRGLAISTDTQYF. In nucleotides, the CDR3 is TGTGCCAGCAGCGGCCGCGGACTAGCGATTAGCACAGATACGCAGTATTTT.

The V and J genes are TRBV28 and TRBJ1-2, with TRBD1 matching 7 bases. The trim removed 6 bases at V and 0 bases at J, leaving 7 bases unmatched. This CDR3 contains 15 residues. Germline lookup yields CDR1 MDHEN and CDR2 SYDVKM. The CDR3 region is CASRPTGTANYGYTF. The CDR3 DNA reads TGTGCCAGCAGGCCCACAGGGACAGCTAACTATGGCTACACCTTC.

The rearrangement joins TRBV5-1 to TRBJ2-7; the D gene is possibly TRBD2 (5 bases). V was cut by 4 bases and J by 5 bases, with 16 bases left in between. CDR1 SGHRS and CDR2 YFSETQ come from the germline V gene. The CDR3 loop spans 14 amino acids. The CDR3 reads CASSHNGILNEQYF. The DNA of the CDR3 is TGCGCCAGCAGCCACAACGGGATTTTAAACGAGCAGTACTTC.

The chain couples TRBV6-5 to TRBJ2-2; D perhaps matches TRBD2 (5 bases). Looked up from germline, CDR1 is MNHEY and CDR2 is SVGAGI. There are 14 residues in the CDR3. V dropped 6 bases and J dropped 1 base, with 9 bases sitting between them. The CDR3 coding sequence is TGTGCCAGCAGGGGCGGGCTGAACACCGGGGAGCTGTTTTTT. It translates to CASRGGLNTGELFF.

The chain has TRBV4-1 and TRBJ1-2; D is unresolved. The V end was cut by 1 base, the J end by 3 bases, with 12 bases between. Germline CDR1 MGHRA, CDR2 YSYEKL. This CDR3 comprises 15 residues. DNA for the CDR3: TGCGCCAGCAGCCAAGTGGCCATCGGGGACTATGGCTACACCTTC. Translated: CASSQVAIGDYGYTF.

The chain uses TRBV28 and TRBJ2-1; possible D gene TRBD2, 6 bases. Germline V lookup: CDR1 MDHEN, CDR2 SYDVKM. V dropped 2 bases and J dropped 5 bases, with 16 bases sitting between them. The CDR3 has 16 amino acids. CDR3 coding DNA: TGTGCCAGCAGTTTAACCGGGGCGGGAAGGAACAATGAGCAGTTCTTC. Its protein product is CASSLTGAGRNNEQFF.

The chain recombines TRBV19 with TRBJ2-1, with TRBD2 identical over 7 bases. CDR3 length: 16 residues. J was trimmed by 0 bases and V by 3 bases; bases with no gene match: 5. From germline, CDR1 is LNHDA and CDR2 SQIVND (reference sequence). CDR3 region: CASSIGRGSSYNEQFF. For the CDR3, the DNA is TGTGCCAGTAGTATTGGGCGCGGGAGCTCCTACAATGAGCAGTTCTTC.

This chain links TRBV7-8 with TRBJ2-7, with TRBD1 matching 7 bases. The length of the CDR3 is 13 residues. V dropped 4 bases and J dropped 5; count of bases not matched to a gene: 5. Germline CDR1 reads SGHVS; CDR2 reads FQNEAQ. CDR3 sequence reads: CASSYDRVNEQYF. CDR3 sequence (DNA): TGTGCCAGCAGCTATGACAGGGTCAACGAGCAGTACTTC.

On this clone itself: The identical CDR3 is also encoded by other nucleotide sequences in the sample. The chain combines TRBV7-9 with TRBJ1-2; 7 nucleotides match TRBD1. Germline assignment: CDR1 SEHNR and CDR2 FQNEAQ (reference sequence). The CDR3 is made up of 12 amino acids. Trimming took 5 bases from V and 6 from J; bases not matched to a gene: 3. Here the CDR3 DNA reads TGTGCCAGCAGCCCAACAGGGGATGGCTACACCTTC. Translation: CASSPTGDGYTF.

The chain recombines TRBV28 with TRBJ1-2; 10 nucleotides agree with TRBD1. The V segment lost 4 bases and the J segment 2 bases; nucleotides outside the gene matches: 1. Germline loops: CDR1 MDHEN, CDR2 SYDVKM. This CDR3 has 14 residues. Here the CDR3 DNA reads TGTGCCAGCAGTTCGGGACAGGGGAACTATGGCTACACCTTC. Its protein product is CASSSGQGNYGYTF.

The rearrangement links TRBV28 to TRBJ1-1, with 8 bases fitting TRBD1. This CDR3 comprises 15 residues. Germline loops: CDR1 MDHEN, CDR2 SYDVKM. V lost 6 bases, J lost 4 bases, and 10 bases stayed unmatched. The DNA of the CDR3 is TGTGCCAGCAGCTCGGGGACAGGAACGGGCACTGAAGCTTTCTTT. Translation gives CASSSGTGTGTEAFF.

This chain links TRBV5-1 with TRBJ1-1; the D gene is possibly TRBD1 (6 bases). Between the trimmed V and J ends, which lost 4 bases and 2 bases, there was a span of 12 bases. The germline V gene has CDR1 SGHRS and CDR2 YFSETQ. The CDR3 runs 14 residues. CDR3 region: CASSTGQFNTEAFF. The CDR3 bases are TGCGCCAGCAGCACCGGACAGTTCAACACTGAAGCTTTCTTT.

The chain carries TRBV10-1 and TRBJ1-1; the D is unclear. The germline V gene encodes CDR1 WNHNN and CDR2 SYGVQD (reference sequence). The CDR3 has 13 amino acids. V dropped 0 bases and J dropped 10 bases, with 12 bases sitting between them. The CDR3 bases are TGCGCCAGCAGTGAGTCAGGAGGGAAACGAGCTTTCTTT. It is translated as CASSESGGKRAFF.

This clone has only one observation. This chain joins TRBV18 and TRBJ2-7, with TRBD2 identical over 9 bases. This CDR3 spans 16 amino acids. The trim removed 0 bases at V and 2 bases at J, leaving 5 bases unmatched. In germline, CDR1 is KGHSH, CDR2 LQKENI. CDR3 in amino acids: CASSPPRLAVAYEQYF. As DNA, the CDR3 is TGTGCCAGCTCACCACCGCGACTAGCGGTCGCCTACGAGCAGTACTTC.

The rearrangement joins TRBV10-1 to TRBJ2-3, with a weak D call TRBD2 (6 bases). The CDR3 is 14 amino acids. The V gene's germline CDR1 is WNHNN and CDR2 SYGVQD (reference sequence). V was shortened by 5 bases and J by 5 bases, with 14 bases between the two germline ends. CDR3 in amino acids: CASSRALAEDTQYF. Written as DNA, the CDR3 is TGCGCCAGCAGTAGGGCACTAGCCGAAGATACGCAGTATTTT.

CDR3 amino acids: CASSLTGMVNEQFF. The CDR3, as DNA: TGTGCCAGCAGCTTAACGGGGATGGTCAATGAGCAGTTCTTC. The genes are TRBV7-9 and TRBJ2-1, with D possibly matching TRBD2 (5 bases). Germline V gene lookup returns CDR1 SEHNR and CDR2 FQNEAQ (reference sequence). The CDR3 length is 14 residues. V was trimmed by 2 bases and J by 6 bases, leaving 11 bases between them.

The V gene is TRBV7-9, the J gene TRBJ2-2; 9 nucleotides align to TRBD2. Germline V CDR1 and CDR2: SEHNR, FQNEAQ (reference sequence). Trimming cost V 0 bases and J 0 bases; bases outside gene matches: 2. The CDR3 covers 17 residues. The CDR3 protein is CASSLAASGTNTGELFF. CDR3 DNA sequence: TGTGCCAGCAGCTTAGCGGCTAGCGGGACGAACACCGGGGAGCTGTTTTTT.

CDR3 coding DNA: TGTGCCAGCAAAACGGGGGGGAGGACTGGAAACACCATATATTTT. The encoded protein is CASKTGGRTGNTIYF. The chain couples TRBV6-6 to TRBJ1-3; tentatively, D is TRBD1 (5 bases). Germline V lookup: CDR1 MNHNY, CDR2 SVGAGI (reference sequence). The V end was cut by 7 bases, the J end by 2 bases, with 15 bases between. The CDR3 totals 15 residues.